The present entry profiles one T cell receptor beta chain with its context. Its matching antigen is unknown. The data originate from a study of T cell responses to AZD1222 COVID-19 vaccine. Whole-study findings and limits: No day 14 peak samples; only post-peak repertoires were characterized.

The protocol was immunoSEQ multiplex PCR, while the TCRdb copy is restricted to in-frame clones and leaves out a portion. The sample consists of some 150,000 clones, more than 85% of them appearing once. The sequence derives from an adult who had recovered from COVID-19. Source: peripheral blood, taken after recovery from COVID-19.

The CDR3 region is CASSDRPYGYTF. In DNA form, the CDR3 reads TGTGCCAGCAGTGATCGTCCATATGGCTACACCTTC. This chain links TRBV2 with TRBJ1-2; D is unclear. The CDR3 consists of 12 residues. Germline loops: CDR1 SNHLY, CDR2 FYNNEI. V was cut by 3 bases and J by 5 bases, with 7 bases left in between.